This passage covers 5 T cell receptor beta chains from one sample sequenced in a study of T cell repertoires in cytomegalovirus infection. TCRdb fed the reads into MiXCR, producing one record per CDR3 protein. The repertoire has 200,000 to 300,000 distinct CDR3 sequences, 9.1% of them found once; the top ten carry approximately 16%. The sequenced material came from PBMCs. These receptors were taken from a human donor in good health (CMV status not recorded). Some clones in this sample may be carry-over from other donors' samples.

This clonotype was counted at least ten times. The rearrangement links TRBV7-2 to TRBJ2-7; no definite D call. Germline V gene lookup returns CDR1 SGHTA and CDR2 FQGNSA. This CDR3 comprises 14 residues. Trimming shortened V by 2 bases and J by 0 bases, and 8 bases separated the two germline ends. The CDR3 bases are TGTGCCAGCAGCTTATCAAGGAACTCCTACGAGCAGTACTTC. Amino acid sequence: CASSLSRNSYEQYF.

Many counts were recorded for this clonotype. V usage is TRBV12-3 or TRBV12-4 and J usage is TRBJ2-1; the match to TRBD2 covers 12 bases. This CDR3 has 16 amino acids. V lost 6 bases, J lost 9 bases, and 12 bases stayed unmatched. DNA for the CDR3: TGTGCCAGCAGCCTTGGGGCTAGCGGGAGGGTAGGTGAGCAGTTCTTC. This translates into CASSLGASGRVGEQFF.

The V and J genes are TRBV20-1 and TRBJ1-4; D possibly corresponds to TRBD1 (6 bases). The CDR3 is 13 amino acids. Germline V gives CDR1 DFQATT, CDR2 SNEGSKA (reference sequence). Trimming took 1 base from V and 8 from J, leaving 11 bases between them. The CDR3 loop reads CSARVIGGEKLFF. For the CDR3, the DNA is TGCAGTGCTAGAGTAATAGGGGGAGAAAAACTGTTTTTT.

This clonotype occurred many times. The rearrangement links TRBV5-6 to TRBJ1-1, with D unresolved. The length of the CDR3 is 14 residues. Trimming removed 4 bases at V and 6 bases at J, with 16 bases between. Germline lookup yields CDR1 SGHDT and CDR2 YYEEEE. CDR3 amino acids: CASSRYLPGAEAFF. The CDR3 DNA is TGTGCCAGCAGCAGGTACTTACCGGGAGCTGAAGCTTTCTTT.

This clonotype was observed many times. The rearrangement uses TRBV7-9 and TRBJ1-1, with D perhaps TRBD1 (5 bases). The CDR3 spans 15 residues. Germline V gene sequence: CDR1 SEHNR, CDR2 FQNEAQ (reference sequence). Trimming cost V 5 bases and J 4 bases, with 17 bases left between them. The CDR3 loop is CASSTRQTSGTEAFF. CDR3 bases: TGTGCCAGCAGCACCCGACAGACTTCGGGCACTGAAGCTTTCTTT. Combining the CDR3 with reference TRBV7-9 and TRBJ1-1 gives the whole variable domain DTGVSQNPRHKITKRGQNVTFRCDPISEHNRLYWYRQTLGQGPEFLTYFQNEAQLEKSRLLSDRFSAERPKGSFSTLEIQRTEQGDSAMYLCASSTRQTSGTEAFFGQGTRLTVV.